What follows is one TCR beta chain and its context. Its antigen is still unknown. CDR1 SQVTM and CDR2 ANQGSEA come from the germline V gene. The CDR3 has 16 residues. The trim removed 6 bases at V and 2 bases at J, leaving 11 bases unmatched. Together with a sample-barcoded 5' primer, a J-beta primer mix was included in a second PCR lasting roughly 6 to 12 cycles. TCRdb recomputed calls from the 5' RACE reads with MiXCR, one row per CDR3 protein. The sample has under 1,100,000 distinct CDR3 sequences, approximately 25% seen once. This entry is derived from a study of blood T cells in healthy people across ages. Study findings and constraints: Strong correlation existed between TCR beta diversity and naive T cell percentage.

The same specimen was also included in a second study, on T cells of mothers and their children. From that report: Donation came from a few healthy Caucasian mothers together with their six children.

Sequenced: blood. This chain uses TRBV29-1 with TRBJ2-3, with 10 bases lining up with TRBD2. This TCR came from a girl aged 2-9 years in good health. The CDR3 loop reads CSVQILAGNHTDTQYF. CDR3 in DNA: TGCAGCGTGCAAATACTAGCGGGGAATCACACAGATACGCAGTATTTT.